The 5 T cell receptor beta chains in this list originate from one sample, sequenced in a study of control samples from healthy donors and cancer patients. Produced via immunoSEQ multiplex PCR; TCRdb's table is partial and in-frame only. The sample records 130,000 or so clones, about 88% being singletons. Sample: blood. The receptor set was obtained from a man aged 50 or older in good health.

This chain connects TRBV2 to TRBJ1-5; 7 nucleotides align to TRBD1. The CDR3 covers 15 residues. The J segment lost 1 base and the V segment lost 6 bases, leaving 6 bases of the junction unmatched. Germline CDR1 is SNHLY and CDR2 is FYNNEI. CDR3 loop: CASRHRGQSNQPQHF. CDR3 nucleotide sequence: TGTGCCAGCAGACACAGGGGTCAAAGCAATCAGCCCCAGCATTTT.

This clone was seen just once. DNA of the CDR3: TGTGCCAGCAGTTTTCTAGGGGTAGAGACCCAGTACTTC. As protein: CASSFLGVETQYF. This sequence joins TRBV28 and TRBJ2-5, with a weak D call TRBD1 (5 bases). CDR1 MDHEN and CDR2 SYDVKM come from the germline V gene. This CDR3 region has 13 residues. V gave up 3 bases and J gave up 4 bases, with 9 bases separating them.

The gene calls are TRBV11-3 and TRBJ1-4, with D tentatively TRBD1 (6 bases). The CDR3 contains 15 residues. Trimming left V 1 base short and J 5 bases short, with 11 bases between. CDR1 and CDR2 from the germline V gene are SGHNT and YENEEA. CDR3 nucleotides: TGTGCCAGCAGCTTAGGGACAGCCTCAAATGAAAAACTGTTTTTT. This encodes CASSLGTASNEKLFF.

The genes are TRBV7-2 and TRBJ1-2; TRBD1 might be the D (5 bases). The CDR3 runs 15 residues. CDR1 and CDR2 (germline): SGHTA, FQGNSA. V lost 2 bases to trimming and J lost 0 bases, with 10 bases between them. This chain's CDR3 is CASSLNRISNYGYTF. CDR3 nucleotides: TGTGCCAGCAGCTTAAACAGGATCTCTAACTATGGCTACACCTTC.

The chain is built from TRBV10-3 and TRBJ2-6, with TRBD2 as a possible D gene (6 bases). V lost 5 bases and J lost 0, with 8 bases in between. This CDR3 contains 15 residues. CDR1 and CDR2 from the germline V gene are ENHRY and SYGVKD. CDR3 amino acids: CAISQGGSGANVLTF. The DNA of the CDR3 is TGTGCCATCAGTCAGGGAGGCTCTGGGGCCAACGTCCTGACTTTC.